The clone carrying this TCR beta chain was picked up many times. TCRdb analysed the 5' RACE reads with MiXCR anew, one entry per CDR3 protein. The sample includes roughly 40,000 distinct CDR3 sequences, roughly 7% of them seen just once. The data belong to a study of early T cells in non-severe SARS-CoV-2 infection. The CDR3 spans 19 residues. J was trimmed by 1 base and V by 3 bases; bases with no gene match: 7. From germline, CDR1 is MNHEY and CDR2 SMNVEV (reference sequence). This sequence was found in an adult who was a healthcare worker with PCR-confirmed SARS-CoV-2 infection or an uninfected control (not recorded which). The V gene is TRBV27, the J gene TRBJ2-2; 14 bases align to TRBD2. The sample consisted of whole blood. The CDR3 region has the DNA TGTGCCAGCAGTTTGCTCGGACTAGCGGGGGGCCTGAACACCGGGGAGCTGTTTTTT. It codes for CASSLLGLAGGLNTGELFF.